These 21 T cell receptor beta chains were sequenced from one sample in a study of T cells in Graves' hyperthyroidism and ophthalmopathy. Authors of the study amplified TCR beta CDR3 regions from RNA transcripts. HTBI primers were the set used in a first-round RT-PCR of the TCR CDR3. TCRdb re-analysed the multiplex PCR reads in MiXCR, keeping a single row per CDR3 protein. The sample holds under 350,000 distinct CDR3 sequences; 20% to 25% are singletons and the top ten take 25% to 30%. The sample taken for sequencing was blood. These TCRs come from a man between 35 and 55 years old with Graves' hyperthyroidism that later progressed to Graves' ophthalmopathy.

This clonotype was seen a handful of times. CDR3 region: CAISDQSGPTYEQYF. CDR3 nucleotides: TGTGCCATCAGTGACCAATCGGGGCCGACCTACGAGCAGTACTTC. The chain recombines TRBV10-3 with TRBJ2-7; perhaps D is TRBD1 or TRBD2 (5 bases each). CDR3 length: 15 amino acids. Trimming pared 3 bases from V and 2 bases from J, leaving 14 bases between. Germline V gives CDR1 ENHRY, CDR2 SYGVKD.

In this sample, this clonotype turned up many times. This rearrangement joins TRBV5-1 to TRBJ2-7; D is possibly TRBD1 (5 bases). There are 15 residues in the CDR3. Germline V gives CDR1 SGHRS, CDR2 YFSETQ. The germline V and J ends were trimmed by 3 bases and 2 bases, with 15 bases remaining between them. CDR3 amino acids: CASSWRSGRPYEQYF. For the CDR3, the DNA is TGCGCCAGCAGCTGGCGGTCAGGGCGCCCCTACGAGCAGTACTTC.

This clonotype was seen many times. J is TRBJ1-1 and V is TRBV9; 7 bases line up with TRBD1. V was clipped by 7 bases and J by 2 bases; unmatched bases: 14. Germline V gene sequence: CDR1 SGDLS, CDR2 YYNGEE. The CDR3 extends over 16 amino acids. The CDR3: CASHRDSAGGNTEAFF. CDR3 nucleotide sequence: TGTGCCAGCCATCGGGACAGCGCGGGGGGAAACACTGAAGCTTTCTTT.

In its sample, this clonotype was seen a few times. The chain carries TRBV5-1 and TRBJ2-5; 11 bases map to TRBD2. The CDR3 length is 15 residues. CDR1 SGHRS and CDR2 YFSETQ come from the germline V gene. The V and J ends lost 7 bases and 4 bases, in that order; junction bases with no gene match: 9. The CDR3 nucleotides read TGCGCCAGCGGCCCTGGGACTAGCGGAGGAGAGACCCAGTACTTC. Amino acids: CASGPGTSGGETQYF.

This clonotype has a count of ten or more. The chain links TRBV12-3 or TRBV12-4 to TRBJ1-5; D ambiguous. There are 15 residues in the CDR3. V was pared by 5 bases and J by 6 bases, with 17 bases between. CDR3 coding DNA: TGTGCCAGCAGTGCCGGGTCCAGGCTGGGTCAGCCCCAGCATTTT. Protein: CASSAGSRLGQPQHF.

The chain links TRBV6-2 or TRBV6-3 to TRBJ1-1; D is ambiguous. Germline CDR1 is MNHEY and CDR2 is SVGEGT. The CDR3 has 20 residues. The germline V and J ends were trimmed by 2 bases and 0 bases, with 25 bases remaining between them. The CDR3 loop reads CASSYKAVQIPPILNTEAFF. The CDR3 bases are TGTGCCAGCAGTTACAAGGCGGTACAGATTCCGCCTATTTTGAACACTGAAGCTTTCTTT.

This clonotype was detected ten times or more. The V call is TRBV29-1, the J call TRBJ1-2, with D unresolved. Germline V CDR1 and CDR2: SQVTM, ANQGSEA. The CDR3 consists of 11 residues. V lost 5 bases, J lost 3 bases, and 7 bases lay in between. CDR3 in DNA: TGCAGCGTTTCACAAGACTATGGCTACACCTTC. This gives the protein CSVSQDYGYTF.

This clonotype appeared a few times. The chain couples TRBV24-1 to TRBJ2-5; 7 nucleotides line up with TRBD1. The V gene's germline CDR1 is KGHDR and CDR2 SFDVKD. Losses at the gene ends were 3 bases for V and 3 bases for J; bases not matched to a gene: 6. The CDR3 loop spans 15 amino acids. CDR3 region: CATSDKTGREETQYF. The CDR3 DNA reads TGTGCCACCAGTGATAAGACAGGGAGAGAAGAGACCCAGTACTTC.

This clonotype was recorded many times. V gene TRBV3-1 combines with J gene TRBJ2-7; TRBD1 agrees at 9 bases. CDR3 size: 16 residues. The V gene's germline CDR1 is LGHDT and CDR2 YNNKEL (reference sequence). Unmatched junction bases numbered 11, after V lost 3 bases and J lost 5 bases. CDR3 coding DNA: TGTGCCAGCAGCCAGTTACTGGGACAGGGTAACCACGAGCAGTACTTC. Protein: CASSQLLGQGNHEQYF.

This clonotype was counted at least ten times. V is TRBV2 and J is TRBJ2-7, with 8 bases that match TRBD2. CDR1 is SNHLY and CDR2 is FYNNEI in the germline V gene. Trimming took 0 bases from V and 11 from J; bases not matched to a gene: 9. This CDR3 spans 14 amino acids. Here the CDR3 DNA reads TGTGCCAGCAGTGAAGCGCTAACTAGCGGATTGGAGTACTTC. Encoded protein: CASSEALTSGLEYF.

This clonotype appeared many times. J is TRBJ2-7 and V is TRBV27; 9 nucleotides line up with TRBD2. The CDR3 has 17 residues. V was pared by 5 bases and J by 3 bases, with 14 bases of the junction left unmatched. Germline V gives CDR1 MNHEY, CDR2 SMNVEV (reference sequence). The CDR3 reads CASSVGLAILRYYEQYF. In nucleotides, the CDR3 is TGTGCCAGCAGTGTGGGACTAGCTATCCTACGATACTACGAGCAGTACTTC.

This clonotype was detected a few times. The chain links TRBV12-3 or TRBV12-4 to TRBJ2-7; 10 bases align to TRBD2. The CDR3 loop spans 15 amino acids. With V trimmed by 6 bases and J by 6 bases, 11 bases remained unmatched. This CDR3 is CASSTTGTSAGEQYF. The CDR3, as DNA: TGTGCCAGCAGCACTACCGGGACTAGCGCAGGCGAGCAGTACTTC.

This clonotype occurred many times. This chain uses TRBV12-5 with TRBJ2-7, with D tentatively TRBD1 or TRBD2 (6 bases each). Germline V lookup: CDR1 LGHNT, CDR2 FRNRAP. The V end lost 6 bases, the J end lost 3 bases, and 15 bases lay between the germline ends. This CDR3 is built from 14 residues. CDR3 coding DNA: TGTGCTAGTGGCCACGGAGGGGGATTCTACGAGCAGTACTTC. Translating it yields CASGHGGGFYEQYF.

In this sample, this clonotype turned up many times. The chain is built from TRBV27 and TRBJ2-5; D is possibly TRBD2 (5 bases). V was trimmed by 6 bases and J by 2 bases, leaving 16 bases between them. CDR3 size: 15 residues. The germline gives CDR1 MNHEY, CDR2 SMNVEV (reference sequence). CDR3 nucleotides: TGTGCCAGCAGAAGAGCGGTGGGGAGACAAGAGACCCAGTACTTC. Amino acid sequence: CASRRAVGRQETQYF.

This clonotype was seen at least ten times. The CDR3 nucleotides read TGTGCCAGCACCCGGCCGGGTGGGCTCCACTACGAGCAGTACTTC. As protein: CASTRPGGLHYEQYF. The chain combines TRBV18 with TRBJ2-7; D not certain. Trimming cost V 8 bases and J 3 bases, with 20 bases left between them. Germline CDR1 KGHSH, CDR2 LQKENI. The CDR3 has 15 residues.

The table lists this clonotype with many counts. The chain employs TRBV5-6 and TRBJ2-5, with D perhaps being TRBD1 or TRBD2 (5 bases each). The CDR3 length is 15 residues. Germline-derived CDR1 and CDR2 are SGHDT and YYEEEE. Trimming took 4 bases from V and 1 from J, leaving 14 bases between them. For the CDR3, the DNA is TGTGCCAGCAGCGGCCCTCGAGGGGTCCAAGAGACCCAGTACTTC. Its translation: CASSGPRGVQETQYF. Variable domain in full (rest from reference TRBV5-6 and TRBJ2-5): DAGVTQSPTHLIKTRGQQVTLRCSPKSGHDTVSWYQQALGQGPQFIFQYYEEEERQRGNFPDRFSGHQFPNYSSELNVNALLLGDSALYLCASSGPRGVQETQYFGPGTRLLVL.

This clonotype was detected ten times or more. The chain uses TRBV9 and TRBJ2-7; 11 bases fit TRBD2. Germline CDR1 SGDLS, CDR2 YYNGEE. V lost 3 bases, J lost 0 bases, and 8 bases stayed unmatched. CDR3 size: 17 residues. The CDR3 here is CASSASLAGATSYEQYF. As DNA, the CDR3 is TGTGCCAGCAGCGCCTCACTAGCGGGAGCGACCTCCTACGAGCAGTACTTC.

The chain links TRBV20-1 to TRBJ2-4, with D uncertain. Trimming took 7 bases from V and 5 from J, leaving 15 bases between them. Germline CDR1 is DFQATT and CDR2 is SNEGSKA (reference sequence). The CDR3 contains 13 residues. The CDR3 sequence is CSVLVPTQNIQYF. DNA for the CDR3: TGCAGTGTTCTTGTTCCGACCCAAAACATTCAGTACTTC.

This clonotype has at least ten counts. The CDR3 loop reads CAWRLQGGSNQPQHF. In nucleotides, the CDR3 is TGTGCCTGGAGGCTACAGGGTGGGAGCAATCAGCCCCAGCATTTT. The rearrangement uses TRBV30 and TRBJ1-5, with D perhaps TRBD1 (6 bases). Per the germline V gene, CDR1 is GTSNPN and CDR2 is SVGIG (reference sequence). The V and J ends lost 3 bases and 1 base respectively, with 13 bases between them. The CDR3 is made up of 15 amino acids.

This clonotype has a count of ten or more. V and J are TRBV6-2 or TRBV6-3 and TRBJ2-5; the D gene is possibly TRBD1 (6 bases). V lost 1 base and J 2 bases, leaving 8 bases between the germline ends. The CDR3 sequence is 14 residues long. Germline V gene sequence: CDR1 MNHEY, CDR2 SVGEGT. CDR3 sequence (DNA): TGTGCCAGCAGTTACTGGACAGCACAAGAGACCCAGTACTTC. Translating it yields CASSYWTAQETQYF.

This rearrangement joins TRBV5-1 to TRBJ2-2; no clear D gene. Germline loops: CDR1 SGHRS, CDR2 YFSETQ. V lost 1 base and J 4 bases, leaving 11 bases between the germline ends. The CDR3 has 15 amino acids. CDR3 protein: CASSLQGKGTGELFF. The CDR3 bases are TGCGCCAGCAGCTTGCAAGGGAAAGGCACCGGGGAGCTGTTTTTT.